The 28 T cell receptor beta chains listed next were all sequenced from one sample in a study of PD-1 blockade in classical Hodgkin lymphoma. Time point in this sample: cycle 4 day 1 (C4D1), after 6 weeks of nivolumab. Relapses following autologous stem cell transplantation were seen in all patients, with brentuximab vedotin exposure varying. Clones were read by immunoSEQ multiplex PCR, and TCRdb kept only the in-frame ones, dropping some. Of approximately 29,000 clones in the sample, about four fifths were seen once. The source was peripheral blood mononuclear cells (PBMCs), collected before the fourth cycle of nivolumab. The origin of the receptors is a human donor with classical Hodgkin lymphoma.

The chain recombines TRBV5-1 with TRBJ1-3; 7 nucleotides match TRBD1. The CDR3 contains 16 residues. The V and J ends lost 0 bases and 3 bases, in that order; junction bases with no gene match: 6. Germline V gene data show CDR1 as SGHRS and CDR2 as YFSETQ. CDR3 in DNA: TGCGCCAGCAGCTTGGATGAGGGGGCTCTTGGAAACACCATATATTTT. Its translation: CASSLDEGALGNTIYF.

The chain recombines TRBV10-3 with TRBJ2-3; 8 bases match TRBD2. The J segment lost 0 bases and the V segment lost 10 bases, leaving 3 bases of the junction unmatched. Per germline, CDR1 ENHRY and CDR2 SYGVKD. The CDR3 contains 13 residues. The DNA of the CDR3 is TGTGCCACTACTAGCGGCAGCACAGATACGCAGTATTTT. This translates into CATTSGSTDTQYF.

This clone was counted between two and nine times. The chain links TRBV30 to TRBJ1-2, with 8 bases identical to TRBD1. This CDR3 contains 14 residues. Germline V CDR1 and CDR2: GTSNPN, SVGIG (reference sequence). The ends lost 2 bases at V and 4 bases at J; junction bases unmatched: 6. For the CDR3, the DNA is TGTGCCTGGAGTCCCGGAGACAGGGGCTATGGCTACACCTTC. Amino acid sequence: CAWSPGDRGYGYTF.

V usage is TRBV7-1 and J usage is TRBJ2-6; the D gene is possibly TRBD1 (5 bases). TRBV7-1 is an ORF; its function is uncertain. V was clipped by 5 bases and J by 5 bases, with 19 bases between them. The CDR3 runs 17 residues. Here the CDR3 reads CASSERQGQSRANVLTF. DNA for the CDR3: TGTGCCAGCAGCGAGAGGCAAGGACAAAGTCGGGCCAACGTCCTGACTTTC.

A few counts support this clone. The chain combines TRBV5-1 with TRBJ1-1; perhaps TRBD1 as D (6 bases). This CDR3 has 13 residues. V was cut by 0 bases and J by 6 bases, with 9 bases left in between. Germline V gene sequence: CDR1 SGHRS, CDR2 YFSETQ. CDR3 nucleotides: TGCGCCAGCAGCTTGGACAGGGTTGCTGAAGCTTTCTTT. It encodes CASSLDRVAEAFF.

This clone was seen more than once but under ten times. The chain links TRBV9 to TRBJ2-1, with a possible D match to TRBD1 (6 bases). CDR3 length: 19 amino acids. V was pared by 0 bases and J by 0 bases, with 19 bases between. CDR1 is SGDLS, CDR2 YYNGEE, per germline. CDR3 nucleotide sequence: TGTGCCAGCAGCGTAGTAGTGGGTCCACAGGGCTTCTCCTACAATGAGCAGTTCTTC. Protein: CASSVVVGPQGFSYNEQFF. Filled out from reference TRBV9 and TRBJ2-1, the complete variable domain reads DSGVTQTPKHLITATGQRVTLRCSPRSGDLSVYWYQQSLDQGLQFLIQYYNGEERAKGNILERFSAQQFPDLHSELNLSSLELGDSALYFCASSVVVGPQGFSYNEQFFGPGTRLTVL.

The chain uses TRBV18 and TRBJ1-1; 9 bases map to TRBD1. This CDR3 comprises 15 residues. Germline values: CDR1 KGHSH, CDR2 LQKENI. Trimming took 1 base from V and 5 from J; bases not matched to a gene: 5. CDR3: CASSPRTGGRTEAFF. CDR3 nucleotides: TGTGCCAGCTCACCACGAACAGGGGGCAGGACTGAAGCTTTCTTT.

This chain uses TRBV5-1 with TRBJ1-1; D unclear. The germline CDR1 and CDR2 sequences are SGHRS and YFSETQ. V was trimmed by 4 bases and J by 0 bases, leaving 16 bases between them. The length of the CDR3 is 16 residues. The CDR3, as DNA: TGCGCCAGCAGCACCTCGACAATTGGGATGAACACTGAAGCTTTCTTT. Its protein is CASSTSTIGMNTEAFF.

The chain employs TRBV19 and TRBJ2-6, with 8 bases identical to TRBD1. CDR1 is LNHDA, CDR2 SQIVND, per germline (reference sequence). The CDR3 has 18 amino acids. Unmatched junction bases numbered 7, after V lost 3 bases and J lost 0 bases. In DNA, the CDR3 is TGTGCCAGTAGTATCAGGACAGGGCCAAGCTCTGGGGCCAACGTCCTGACTTTC. Amino acids: CASSIRTGPSSGANVLTF.

The chain joins TRBV27 to TRBJ1-2; 10 nucleotides match TRBD1. The ends lost 0 bases at V and 6 bases at J; junction bases unmatched: 4. CDR3 length: 15 amino acids. Per the germline V gene, CDR1 is MNHEY and CDR2 is SMNVEV (reference sequence). In nucleotides, the CDR3 is TGTGCCAGCAGTTTATCCTGGGACAGGGGCAATGGCTACACCTTC. As protein: CASSLSWDRGNGYTF.

The chain employs TRBV18 and TRBJ2-5; TRBD2 agrees at 11 bases. CDR1 and CDR2 (germline): KGHSH, LQKENI. J was trimmed by 4 bases and V by 2 bases; bases with no gene match: 12. The CDR3 loop spans 18 amino acids. CDR3 loop: CASSPTSGGVSMAETQYF. DNA of the CDR3: TGTGCCAGCTCACCAACTAGCGGGGGTGTTTCAATGGCAGAGACCCAGTACTTC.

The chain links TRBV6-1 to TRBJ2-6, with D possibly matching TRBD1 (6 bases). Germline CDR1 and CDR2: MNHNS and SASEGT. The CDR3 extends over 15 amino acids. V lost 10 bases to trimming and J lost 0 bases, with 13 bases between them. The DNA of the CDR3 is TGTGCCAACCGACAGGAGAACTCTGGGGCCAACGTCCTGACTTTC. It encodes CANRQENSGANVLTF.

The J gene is TRBJ1-5, the V gene TRBV19; TRBD1 matches at 8 bases. V lost 8 bases to trimming and J lost 7 bases; unmatched junction nucleotides: 7. The CDR3 covers 13 residues. Germline V lookup: CDR1 LNHDA, CDR2 SQIVND (reference sequence). The CDR3 DNA reads TGTGCCAGTGCGGACAGGGCAATGCAGCCCCAGCATTTT. Encoded protein: CASADRAMQPQHF.

The chain recombines TRBV6-5 with TRBJ1-1; D is ambiguous. CDR1 and CDR2 from the germline V gene are MNHEY and SVGAGI. The CDR3 has 14 residues. Deletions cut 5 bases from V and 5 bases from J, with 15 bases between. CDR3 in DNA: TGTGCCAGCAGTCCAACGTCGACGTGGACTGAAGCTTTCTTT. Encoded protein: CASSPTSTWTEAFF.

The chain recombines TRBV19 with TRBJ2-7; 7 bases match TRBD2. The CDR3 is made up of 16 amino acids. V lost 5 bases to trimming and J lost 4 bases; unmatched junction nucleotides: 14. Germline assignment: CDR1 LNHDA and CDR2 SQIVND (reference sequence). CDR3: CASSSSSSGNWYEQYF. In nucleotides, the CDR3 is TGTGCCAGTAGTTCTAGTTCAAGCGGGAATTGGTACGAGCAGTACTTC.

The gene calls are TRBV5-1 and TRBJ2-7, with 8 bases that match TRBD2. This CDR3 comprises 13 residues. CDR1 and CDR2 from the germline V gene are SGHRS and YFSETQ. Trimming at V came to 4 bases and at J to 6 bases, leaving 6 bases not matched to a gene. The CDR3 DNA follows: TGCGCCAGCAGCACTAGCGGAGAGACCGAGCAGTACTTC. Protein: CASSTSGETEQYF.

This rearrangement joins TRBV7-8 to TRBJ1-1; maybe TRBD1 (5 bases). The CDR3 is 12 residues long. The germline gives CDR1 SGHVS, CDR2 FQNEAQ. V shed 5 bases and J shed 4 bases, with 8 bases lying between them. CDR3 nucleotides: TGTGCCAGCAGCACCGACAGCACTGAAGCTTTCTTT. Translated: CASSTDSTEAFF.

This sequence joins TRBV6-1 and TRBJ2-3; weak D call: TRBD2 (5 bases). The CDR3 spans 12 residues. V was pared by 7 bases and J by 8 bases, with 13 bases between. Germline V gene data show CDR1 as MNHNS and CDR2 as SASEGT. CDR3 in amino acids: CASIQAAGTQYF. The CDR3 nucleotides read TGTGCCAGCATCCAGGCTGCGGGTACGCAGTATTTT.

By share of the sample, this clone is large. The V and J genes are TRBV2 and TRBJ2-1; 7 bases line up with TRBD2. V lost 7 bases and J lost 9; bases outside the gene matches: 9. In germline, CDR1 is SNHLY, CDR2 FYNNEI. The CDR3 spans 13 residues. The CDR3 reads CASIGRSGIEQFF. The CDR3 DNA sequence: TGTGCCAGCATTGGGCGGAGCGGGATTGAGCAGTTCTTC.

This chain links TRBV11-3 with TRBJ2-2; D is perhaps TRBD2 (5 bases). This CDR3 region has 14 residues. The germline CDR1 and CDR2 sequences are SGHNT and YENEEA. V dropped 1 base and J dropped 4 bases, with 7 bases sitting between them. DNA of the CDR3: TGTGCCAGCAGCTTAGCGGGGTTCACCGGGGAGCTGTTTTTT. This translates into CASSLAGFTGELFF.

This clone was seen a handful of times. The gene calls are TRBV29-1 and TRBJ2-1; 12 bases map to TRBD2. Germline CDR1 SQVTM, CDR2 ANQGSEA. Trimming took 2 bases from V and 8 from J; bases not matched to a gene: 13. This CDR3 spans 17 amino acids. The CDR3 nucleotides are TGCAGCGTTGAATCACCCCGACTAGCGGGAGTTGTCCATGAGCAGTTCTTC. Translating gives CSVESPRLAGVVHEQFF.

This sequence joins TRBV6-1 and TRBJ2-1; TRBD2 might be the D (6 bases). CDR1 MNHNS and CDR2 SASEGT come from the germline V gene. The CDR3 extends over 15 amino acids. The V and J ends lost 9 bases and 2 bases respectively, with 17 bases between them. This CDR3 reads CASGALAGPYNEQFF. CDR3 in DNA: TGTGCCAGTGGGGCACTAGCAGGGCCCTACAATGAGCAGTTCTTC.

J is TRBJ1-3 and V is TRBV7-6; D gene uncertain. The CDR3 is 15 residues long. V was cut by 1 base and J by 0 bases, with 7 bases left in between. The germline V gene encodes CDR1 SGHVS and CDR2 FNYEAQ. As DNA, the CDR3 is TGTGCCAGCAGCTTAGGCACGGACTCTGGAAACACCATATATTTT. Protein: CASSLGTDSGNTIYF.

J is TRBJ2-3 and V is TRBV28, with a weak D call TRBD2 (6 bases). The CDR3 loop spans 14 amino acids. Germline loops: CDR1 MDHEN, CDR2 SYDVKM. V was pared by 6 bases and J by 0 bases, with 10 bases between. The CDR3 spells CASSQAGSTDTQYF. The CDR3 DNA is TGTGCCAGCAGCCAGGCGGGGAGCACAGATACGCAGTATTTT.

The chain has TRBV28 and TRBJ2-2, with D possibly matching TRBD2 (5 bases). The CDR3 contains 13 residues. V was shortened by 7 bases and J by 7 bases, with 13 bases between the two germline ends. Germline V lookup: CDR1 MDHEN, CDR2 SYDVKM. CDR3 sequence reads: CASIRAAGGELFF. In DNA, the CDR3 is TGTGCCAGCATCCGAGCGGCGGGCGGGGAGCTGTTTTTT.

The rearrangement uses TRBV19 and TRBJ2-7, with 11 bases fitting TRBD1. CDR1 is LNHDA and CDR2 is SQIVND in the germline V gene (reference sequence). This CDR3 region has 14 residues. The J segment lost 6 bases and the V segment lost 5 bases, leaving 6 bases of the junction unmatched. The DNA of the CDR3 is TGTGCCAGTAGTGCTCCGGACAGGGGGCCCGAGCAGTACTTC. Its translation: CASSAPDRGPEQYF.

The gene calls are TRBV15 and TRBJ2-2, with D perhaps matching TRBD1 (5 bases). Germline V CDR1 and CDR2: LNHNV, YYDKDF (reference sequence). This CDR3 has 14 residues. V was cut by 3 bases and J by 5 bases, with 10 bases left in between. The DNA for the CDR3 is TGTGCCACCAGCAGGACAAAGGGGACCGGGGAGCTGTTTTTT. Its protein is CATSRTKGTGELFF.

The chain combines TRBV5-6 with TRBJ2-2; D tentatively fits TRBD1 or TRBD2 (5 bases each). Per the germline V gene, CDR1 is SGHDT and CDR2 is YYEEEE. V was cut by 6 bases and J by 6 bases, with 15 bases left in between. This CDR3 region has 14 residues. This CDR3 is CASTPRGPAGELFF. For the CDR3, the DNA is TGTGCCAGCACCCCTCGGGGCCCCGCCGGGGAGCTGTTTTTT.